The 4 T cell receptor beta chains below all came from one sample that was sequenced in a study of cytotoxic CD8 clonotypes in ibrutinib-treated CLL. Data came from immunoSEQ multiplex PCR; TCRdb stores just in-frame clones and leaves some out. The sample gives roughly 63,000 clones, roughly 50% of which show up once; roughly 15% is in the top ten. The sample here was PBMCs, taken after 12 months of ibrutinib treatment. These receptors all stem from a human donor with chronic lymphocytic leukemia.

This clone appeared a few times. This chain connects TRBV16 to TRBJ2-5; tentatively, D is TRBD1 (6 bases). CDR3 length: 13 residues. Trimming left V 4 bases short and J 3 bases short, with 9 bases between. CDR1 is KGHSY, CDR2 FQNENV, per germline. The chain's CDR3 is CASSRNREETQYF. CDR3 bases: TGTGCCAGCAGCCGGAACAGGGAAGAGACCCAGTACTTC.

This clone has ten or more counts. V usage is TRBV27 and J usage is TRBJ2-2, with unresolved D. The V gene's germline CDR1 is MNHEY and CDR2 SMNVEV (reference sequence). V lost 8 bases, J lost 5 bases, and 9 bases lay in between. This CDR3 region has 12 residues. The DNA of the CDR3 is TGTGCCAGCGGGCAAATGACCGGGGAGCTGTTTTTT. Amino acids: CASGQMTGELFF.

This clone was seen a single time. The chain employs TRBV27 and TRBJ1-5; unclear D gene. This CDR3 contains 15 residues. CDR1 is MNHEY and CDR2 is SMNVEV in the germline V gene (reference sequence). The germline V and J ends were trimmed by 3 bases and 9 bases, with 18 bases remaining between them. The CDR3 region has the DNA TGTGCCAGCAGTTTCACATCTCAGAGCGGACTGCCCCAGCATTTT. It is translated as CASSFTSQSGLPQHF.

This clone was observed at least ten times. The chain carries TRBV19 and TRBJ2-2, with D perhaps assigned TRBD1 or TRBD2 (6 bases each). CDR3 length: 15 residues. Germline V gives CDR1 LNHDA, CDR2 SQIVND (reference sequence). V gave up 3 bases and J gave up 5 bases, with 13 bases separating them. For the CDR3, the DNA is TGTGCCAGTAGTATCGGGGGCATAGGGACCGGGGAGCTGTTTTTT. Translating it yields CASSIGGIGTGELFF.